One and the same sample provided the 14 T cell receptor beta chains below, sequenced in a study of blood T cell repertoires in COVID-19. Produced via immunoSEQ multiplex PCR; TCRdb's table is partial and in-frame only. The table includes about 160,000 clones, approximately 92% detected once. Source material: peripheral blood. The receptors here all came from a woman in her 50s with acute or convalescent COVID-19.

The gene calls are TRBV7-9 and TRBJ1-2; D is unresolved. V lost 4 bases, J lost 1 base, and 7 bases lay in between. This CDR3 has 13 amino acids. The germline CDR1 and CDR2 sequences are SEHNR and FQNEAQ (reference sequence). The CDR3 sequence is CASSYTINYGYTF. The CDR3 coding sequence is TGTGCCAGCAGCTACACTATTAACTATGGCTACACCTTC.

The V gene is TRBV30, the J gene TRBJ2-7; 8 bases fit TRBD1. From germline, CDR1 is GTSNPN and CDR2 SVGIG (reference sequence). This CDR3 is built from 14 residues. V was pared by 0 bases and J by 3 bases, with 4 bases of the junction left unmatched. Here the CDR3 reads CAWSVGQGSYEQYF. The CDR3 DNA follows: TGTGCCTGGAGTGTAGGACAGGGTAGCTACGAGCAGTACTTC. Supplemented by reference TRBV30 and TRBJ2-7, the full variable domain reads SQTIHQWPATLVQPVGSPLSLECTVEGTSNPNLYWYRQAAGRGLQLLFYSVGIGQISSEVPQNLSASRPQDRQFILSSKKLLLSDSGFYLCAWSVGQGSYEQYFGPGTRLTVT.

Of note for this clone: One end of the junction fails to match germline, which may point to a read error. The chain links TRBV2 to TRBJ1-1, with D possibly matching TRBD1 (6 bases). This CDR3 spans 11 amino acids. Germline values: CDR1 SNHLY, CDR2 FYNNEI. The CDR3 protein is CASRDRTAAFF. The DNA of the CDR3 is TGTGCCAGCAGAGACAGGACTGCAGCTTTCTTT.

This sequence joins TRBV11-2 and TRBJ2-7; TRBD1 aligns across 9 bases. The V segment lost 5 bases and the J segment 1 base; nucleotides outside the gene matches: 6. This CDR3 contains 15 residues. Germline lookup yields CDR1 SGHAT and CDR2 FQNNGV. The CDR3 sequence: CASSQTGGASYEQYF. DNA of the CDR3: TGTGCCAGCAGCCAAACAGGGGGCGCGTCCTACGAGCAGTACTTC.

The V and J genes are TRBV11-2 and TRBJ2-7; D unclear. The CDR3 runs to 10 residues. With 4 bases removed from V and 4 bases from J, the gap between germline ends came to 2 bases. The V gene's germline CDR1 is SGHAT and CDR2 FQNNGV. The CDR3 bases are TGTGCCAGCAGCTCTTACGAGCAGTACTTC. Protein sequence: CASSSYEQYF.

This CDR3 is CASSSPDRGGYEQYF. CDR3 nucleotides: TGTGCCAGCAGCTCTCCGGACAGGGGAGGCTACGAGCAGTACTTC. The chain recombines TRBV11-2 with TRBJ2-7, with 9 bases that match TRBD1. The V gene end was trimmed by 4 bases and the J gene end by 3 bases; junction bases not matched to a gene: 7. This CDR3 has 15 residues. Germline V gene sequence: CDR1 SGHAT, CDR2 FQNNGV.

The chain combines TRBV10-1 with TRBJ2-1, with TRBD1 as a possible D gene (7 bases). In germline, CDR1 is WNHNN, CDR2 SYGVQD (reference sequence). The CDR3 has 13 amino acids. The ends were cut back, 2 bases at V and 9 bases at J, with 11 bases in the middle. The CDR3: CASSEGRGAEQFF. In DNA form, the CDR3 reads TGCGCCAGCAGTGAGGGCAGGGGGGCTGAGCAGTTCTTC.

The gene calls are TRBV7-6 and TRBJ1-2; D might be TRBD1 (6 bases). Trimming removed 5 bases from V and 3 bases from J, with 16 bases in between. Germline CDR1 SGHVS, CDR2 FNYEAQ. The CDR3 extends over 15 amino acids. In nucleotides, the CDR3 is TGTGCCAGCAGCCCAAGACAGGTACTGGACTATGGCTACACCTTC. It yields the protein CASSPRQVLDYGYTF. The full variable domain, its missing parts supplied by reference TRBV7-6 and TRBJ1-2, is GAGVSQSPRYKVTKRGQDVALRCDPISGHVSLYWYRQALGQGPEFLTYFNYEAQQDKSGLPNDRFSAERPEGSISTLTIQRTEQRDSAMYRCASSPRQVLDYGYTFGSGTRLTVV.

V usage is TRBV7-2 and J usage is TRBJ1-4; D is ambiguous. V was trimmed by 4 bases and J by 0 bases, leaving 15 bases between them. From germline, CDR1 is SGHTA and CDR2 FQGNSA. This CDR3 spans 17 amino acids. CDR3 sequence reads: CASSSTHWRSTNEKLFF. The CDR3 DNA reads as TGTGCCAGCAGCTCGACCCACTGGAGGTCAACTAATGAAAAACTGTTTTTT.

With respect to this clone: Its ends do not fully match the called genes, so a read error is possible. The chain is built from TRBV5-6 and TRBJ2-2; possible D gene TRBD1, 5 bases. There are 15 residues in the CDR3. The V gene's germline CDR1 is SGHDT and CDR2 YYEEEE. CDR3 amino acids: CASTLGHLDTGELFF. The CDR3 bases are TGTGCCAGCACCTTGGGGCACCTGGACACCGGGGAGCTGTTTTTT.

This chain connects TRBV6-5 to TRBJ2-7, with D possibly being TRBD1 (6 bases). The germline V gene has CDR1 MNHEY and CDR2 SVGAGI. The CDR3 totals 13 residues. V was shortened by 2 bases and J by 5 bases, with 10 bases between the two germline ends. The chain's CDR3 is CASSYVAGDEQYF. CDR3 nucleotides: TGTGCCAGCAGTTACGTAGCAGGGGACGAGCAGTACTTC.

This rearrangement joins TRBV9 to TRBJ1-1; D ambiguous. The CDR3 runs to 13 residues. In germline, CDR1 is SGDLS, CDR2 YYNGEE. The V end lost 0 bases, the J end lost 1 base, and 4 bases lay between the germline ends. The CDR3 sequence is CASSVGENTEAFF. The CDR3 DNA follows: TGTGCCAGCAGCGTAGGAGAGAACACTGAAGCTTTCTTT.

V usage is TRBV7-9 and J usage is TRBJ2-2; possible D gene TRBD1, 6 bases. Between the trimmed V and J ends, which lost 6 bases and 0 bases, there was a span of 17 bases. CDR1 is SEHNR, CDR2 FQNEAQ, per germline (reference sequence). The CDR3 consists of 17 residues. CDR3 protein: CASSPLAGTSNTGELFF. CDR3 coding DNA: TGTGCCAGCAGTCCCTTAGCCGGGACATCGAACACCGGGGAGCTGTTTTTT. Variable domain in full (rest from reference TRBV7-9 and TRBJ2-2): DTGVSQNPRHKITKRGQNVTFRCDPISEHNRLYWYRQTLGQGPEFLTYFQNEAQLEKSRLLSDRFSAERPKGSFSTLEIQRTEQGDSAMYLCASSPLAGTSNTGELFFGEGSRLTVL.

This chain connects TRBV2 to TRBJ2-7; 8 bases agree with TRBD1. Losses at the gene ends were 5 bases for V and 3 bases for J; bases not matched to a gene: 12. There are 16 residues in the CDR3. The germline gives CDR1 SNHLY, CDR2 FYNNEI. The CDR3 protein is CASSTGTGKWDYEQYF. In DNA, the CDR3 is TGTGCCAGCAGTACCGGGACAGGAAAGTGGGACTACGAGCAGTACTTC.